A single sample gave rise to the 9 T cell receptor beta chains below, sequenced in a study of T cell repertoires in cytomegalovirus infection. These TCRs are of unknown antigen specificity. TCRdb ran MiXCR on the reads and lists one entry per CDR3 protein. The table lists around 540,000 distinct CDR3 sequences, 30% to 35% of them singletons. This specimen was cultured PBMCs, taken from culture after CMV antigen stimulation. Every receptor here comes from a human donor in good health (CMV status not recorded). Some clones in this sample may be carry-over from other donors' samples.

The chain couples TRBV7-6 to TRBJ2-3; TRBD2 matches at 9 bases. The junction had 11 bases not matched to a gene; V was cut back by 5 bases and J by 5 bases. Germline V lookup: CDR1 SGHVS, CDR2 FNYEAQ. This CDR3 region has 16 residues. In nucleotides, the CDR3 is TGTGCCAGCAGCATAGGCGCGGGAGGGCCGAGAGATACGCAGTATTTT. Residues: CASSIGAGGPRDTQYF.

This clonotype was seen only a few times. The chain is built from TRBV7-9 and TRBJ2-1; the match to TRBD2 covers 7 bases. Germline V lookup: CDR1 SEHNR, CDR2 FQNEAQ (reference sequence). V was pared by 5 bases and J by 1 base, with 8 bases of the junction left unmatched. This CDR3 comprises 16 residues. CDR3 residues: CASSLWTSGSYNEQFF. Here the CDR3 DNA reads TGTGCCAGCAGCCTATGGACTAGTGGGTCCTACAATGAGCAGTTCTTC.

The gene calls are TRBV2 and TRBJ2-6, with TRBD1 as a possible D gene (5 bases). CDR1 and CDR2 (germline): SNHLY, FYNNEI. V was pared by 9 bases and J by 2 bases, with 8 bases between. The CDR3 spans 13 residues. CDR3 loop: CASQGAGANVLTF. The CDR3 DNA reads as TGTGCCAGTCAGGGTGCTGGGGCCAACGTCCTGACTTTC.

The V and J genes are TRBV19 and TRBJ2-5; 12 bases fit TRBD2. Germline-derived CDR1 and CDR2 are LNHDA and SQIVND (reference sequence). The CDR3 spans 16 residues. V trimming: 7 bases; J trimming: 5 bases; junction bases outside the gene matches: 11. Written as DNA, the CDR3 is TGTGCCAGTACCCAACGAGGACTAGCGGGATGGGAGACCCAGTACTTC. It codes for CASTQRGLAGWETQYF.

This sequence joins TRBV6-1 and TRBJ1-1; D uncertain. CDR3 length: 14 residues. Trimming took 5 bases from V and 5 from J, leaving 15 bases between them. The germline V gene has CDR1 MNHNS and CDR2 SASEGT. CDR3 sequence reads: CASSYLPPRTEAFF. For the CDR3, the DNA is TGTGCCAGCAGTTATCTCCCCCCGAGGACTGAAGCTTTCTTT.

The chain links TRBV5-5 to TRBJ1-1, with unresolved D. This CDR3 comprises 12 residues. Germline assignment: CDR1 SGHKS and CDR2 YYEKEE (reference sequence). V was cut by 1 base and J by 6 bases, with 7 bases left in between. The CDR3 spells CASSLRLPEAFF. The CDR3 DNA follows: TGTGCCAGCAGCTTGAGGTTGCCTGAAGCTTTCTTT.

This clonotype was counted a few times. The V call is TRBV29-1, the J call TRBJ1-1; D is possibly TRBD1 (5 bases). The CDR3 contains 14 residues. Trimming took off 1 base at V and 6 bases at J, with 15 bases between the two ends. Germline CDR1 SQVTM, CDR2 ANQGSEA. CDR3 sequence: CSVEGTRSRSEAFF. Written as DNA, the CDR3 is TGCAGCGTTGAAGGGACACGGTCGAGGTCTGAAGCTTTCTTT.

This clonotype was seen a handful of times. At one boundary the junction diverges from the germline segment, which might be a read error. The chain has TRBV7-2 and TRBJ1-1; D is unresolved. Germline V gene lookup returns CDR1 SGHTA and CDR2 FQGNSA. This CDR3 comprises 15 residues. The CDR3 DNA is TGTGTCAGCAGCCAAGCTCCCAGGATAGGCACTGAAGCTTTCTTT. Residues: CVSSQAPRIGTEAFF.

This clonotype was observed a few times. The chain uses TRBV4-1 and TRBJ2-3, with TRBD2 matching 15 bases. CDR1 is MGHRA and CDR2 is YSYEKL in the germline V gene. This CDR3 region has 19 residues. The J segment lost 2 bases and the V segment lost 1 base, leaving 7 bases of the junction unmatched. The CDR3 loop is CASSQAGLAGGPLTDTQYF. The CDR3 DNA follows: TGCGCCAGCAGCCAAGCCGGACTAGCGGGAGGGCCTCTCACAGATACGCAGTATTTT.